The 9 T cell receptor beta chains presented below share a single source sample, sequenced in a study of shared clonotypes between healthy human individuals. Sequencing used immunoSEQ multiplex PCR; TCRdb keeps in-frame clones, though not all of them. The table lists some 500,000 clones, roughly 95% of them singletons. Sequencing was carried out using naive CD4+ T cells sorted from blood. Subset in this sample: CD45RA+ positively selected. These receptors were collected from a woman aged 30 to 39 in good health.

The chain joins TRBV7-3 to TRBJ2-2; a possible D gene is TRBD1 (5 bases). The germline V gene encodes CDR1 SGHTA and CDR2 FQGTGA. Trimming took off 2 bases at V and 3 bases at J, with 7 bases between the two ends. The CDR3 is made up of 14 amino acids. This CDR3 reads CASSLLQDTGELFF. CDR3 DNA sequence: TGTGCCAGCAGCTTATTACAGGACACCGGGGAGCTGTTTTTT.

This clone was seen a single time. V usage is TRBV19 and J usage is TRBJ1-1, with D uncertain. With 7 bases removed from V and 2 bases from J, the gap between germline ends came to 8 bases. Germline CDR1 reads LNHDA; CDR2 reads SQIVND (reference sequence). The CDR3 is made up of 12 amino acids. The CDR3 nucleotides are TGTGCCAGTAAACGGGCTAACACTGAAGCTTTCTTT. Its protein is CASKRANTEAFF.

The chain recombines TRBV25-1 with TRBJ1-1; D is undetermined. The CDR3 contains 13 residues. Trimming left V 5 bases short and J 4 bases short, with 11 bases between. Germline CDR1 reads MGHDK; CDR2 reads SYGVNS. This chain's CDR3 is CASSPEPSTEAFF. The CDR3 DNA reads TGTGCCAGCAGTCCCGAGCCCAGCACTGAAGCTTTCTTT. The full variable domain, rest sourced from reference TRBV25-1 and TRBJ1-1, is EADIYQTPRYLVIGTGKKITLECSQTMGHDKMYWYQQDPGMELHLIHYSYGVNSTEKGDLSSESTVSRIRTEHFPLTLESARPSHTSQYLCASSPEPSTEAFFGQGTRLTVV.

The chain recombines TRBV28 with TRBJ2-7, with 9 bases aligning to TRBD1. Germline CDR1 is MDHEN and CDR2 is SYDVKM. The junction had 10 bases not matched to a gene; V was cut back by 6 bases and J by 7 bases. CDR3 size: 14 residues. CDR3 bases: TGTGCCAGCAGCCAGTCTGGGACAGGGATGGAGCAGTACTTC. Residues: CASSQSGTGMEQYF.

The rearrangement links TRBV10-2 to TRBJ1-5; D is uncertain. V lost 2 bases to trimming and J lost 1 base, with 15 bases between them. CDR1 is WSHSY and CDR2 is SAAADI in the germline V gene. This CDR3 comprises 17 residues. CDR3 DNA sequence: TGCGCCAGCAGTGAGCTTCCTTGGGCAAGGAGCAATCAGCCCCAGCATTTT. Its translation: CASSELPWARSNQPQHF.

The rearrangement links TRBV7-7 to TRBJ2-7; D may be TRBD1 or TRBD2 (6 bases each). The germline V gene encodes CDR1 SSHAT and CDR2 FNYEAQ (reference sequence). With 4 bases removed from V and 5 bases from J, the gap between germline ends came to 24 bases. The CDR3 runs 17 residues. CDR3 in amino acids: CASSSNEGGGVINEQYF. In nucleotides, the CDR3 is TGTGCCAGCAGCTCTAACGAGGGGGGTGGGGTGATCAACGAGCAGTACTTC.

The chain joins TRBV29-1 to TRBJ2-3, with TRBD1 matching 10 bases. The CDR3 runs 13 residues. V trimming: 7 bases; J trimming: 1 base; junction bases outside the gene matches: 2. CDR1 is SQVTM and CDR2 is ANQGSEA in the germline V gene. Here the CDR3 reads CSEGTGGTDTQYF. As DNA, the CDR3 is TGCAGCGAGGGGACAGGGGGCACAGATACGCAGTATTTT.

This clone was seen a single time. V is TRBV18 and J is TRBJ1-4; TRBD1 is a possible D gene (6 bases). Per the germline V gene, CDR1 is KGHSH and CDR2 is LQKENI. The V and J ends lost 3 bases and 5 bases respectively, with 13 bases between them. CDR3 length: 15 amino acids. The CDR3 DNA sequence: TGTGCCAGCTCACCTTCACAGGGAACAAATGAAAAACTGTTTTTT. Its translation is CASSPSQGTNEKLFF.

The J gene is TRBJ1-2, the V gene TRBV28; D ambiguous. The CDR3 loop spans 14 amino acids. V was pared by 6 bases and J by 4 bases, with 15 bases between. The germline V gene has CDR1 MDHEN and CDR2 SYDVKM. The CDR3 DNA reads TGTGCCAGCAGCGCCGGGCAGACTAGCTATGGCTACACCTTC. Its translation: CASSAGQTSYGYTF.